Below, one T cell receptor beta chain is given with its context. Its antigen is unknown. Researchers ran immunoSEQ v3.0 at survey level. Measured with immunoSEQ multiplex PCR; TCRdb has only the in-frame clones, and not every one. There are around 7,300 clones in the sample; around 70% occur only once, and roughly 15% lies in the top ten. These data are taken from a study of long-term antiretroviral therapy in people with HIV. Overall study results and limits: No data on ART adherence, viral resistance or therapy changes.

No fewer than two post-ART and no fewer than one pre-ART PBMC samples existed for each donor. Without exception, participants with HIV were treated in the United States. Before DNA extraction, about 1-11 million cryopreserved PBMC were held in the samples. Sequencing used unsorted PBMCs, obtained around 11 months before starting antiretroviral therapy. The TCR comes from a middle-aged man with HIV.

The CDR3 DNA sequence: TGTGCCAGCAGCTTAGACCCGGGACAGTTATCCTACGAGCAGTACTTC. This gives the protein CASSLDPGQLSYEQYF. This chain uses TRBV11-2 with TRBJ2-7; TRBD1 aligns across 7 bases. V shed 0 bases and J 1 base; nucleotides not matched to a gene: 6. CDR1 is SGHAT, CDR2 FQNNGV, per germline. The CDR3 spans 16 residues.